This T cell receptor beta chain was found in a study of radiotherapy plus CTLA-4 blockade in lung cancer. Study context: Disease control reached more than 25%, with objective responses in roughly 17%. Study outcomes and limitations: Dynamics of early blood T cell clones, together with interferon-beta, were reportedly the best predictors of response. After radiotherapy and ipilimumab, tumor-derived clones expanded in peripheral blood.

A remark on this clone: The antigen is not known.

The CDR3 is 17 amino acids. V was clipped by 0 bases and J by 0 bases; unmatched bases: 8. Assay used: immunoSEQ multiplex PCR; TCRdb lists only in-frame clones, some missing. The profile shows about 100,000 clones, roughly 85% of them singletons. The receptor was isolated from a human donor with non-small cell lung cancer who had stable disease on radiotherapy plus ipilimumab. The V and J genes are TRBV23-1 and TRBJ2-7; TRBD1 matches at 7 bases. TRBV23-1 is identified as an open reading frame with a role that is uncertain. The input for sequencing was peripheral blood, taken from a patient treated with radiotherapy plus ipilimumab. DNA of the CDR3: TGCGCCAGCAGTCAATCGTATGTAAGGGGGCACTCCTACGAGCAGTACTTC. It encodes CASSQSYVRGHSYEQYF.